This T cell receptor beta chain was documented in a study of shared clonotypes between healthy human individuals. An assay was performed, and its level was deep. Across several immunoSEQ plates, the genomic DNA of each subset was split evenly. The table came from immunoSEQ multiplex PCR; TCRdb's copy has only in-frame clones and leaves some out. There are about 480,000 clones in the sample; less than 85% occur only once, and 13% lies in the top ten. Sequences were obtained from PBMCs. The sequence was obtained from a woman between 40 and 55 years old in good health. Some clones in this sample may be carry-over from other donors' samples.

Written as DNA, the CDR3 is TGTGCCAGCAGCTCTGACAGGGCTGGTAACTATGGCTACACCTTC. It encodes CASSSDRAGNYGYTF. V is TRBV7-3 and J is TRBJ1-2; 7 positions match TRBD1. J gave up 1 base and V 4 bases, and 6 bases lay outside the gene matches. The CDR3 extends over 15 amino acids. The germline CDR1 and CDR2 sequences are SGHTA and FQGTGA.